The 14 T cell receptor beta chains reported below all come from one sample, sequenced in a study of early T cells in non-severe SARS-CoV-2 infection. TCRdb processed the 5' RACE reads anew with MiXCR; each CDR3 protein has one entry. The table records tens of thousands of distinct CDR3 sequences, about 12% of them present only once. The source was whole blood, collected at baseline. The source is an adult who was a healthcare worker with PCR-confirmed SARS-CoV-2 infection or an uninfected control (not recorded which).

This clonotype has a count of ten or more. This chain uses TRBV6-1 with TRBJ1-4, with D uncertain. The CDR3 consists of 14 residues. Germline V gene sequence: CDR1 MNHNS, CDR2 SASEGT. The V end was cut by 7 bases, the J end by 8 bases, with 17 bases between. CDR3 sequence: CASKQSGVQEKLFF. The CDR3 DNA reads TGTGCCAGCAAACAGAGCGGGGTCCAGGAAAAACTGTTTTTT.

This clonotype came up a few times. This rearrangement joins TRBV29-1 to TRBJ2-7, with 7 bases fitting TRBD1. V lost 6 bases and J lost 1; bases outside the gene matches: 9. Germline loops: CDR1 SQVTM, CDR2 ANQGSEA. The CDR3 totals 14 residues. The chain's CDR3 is CSVYRDSSSYEQYF. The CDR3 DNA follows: TGCAGCGTATACCGGGACAGCTCTTCCTACGAGCAGTACTTC.

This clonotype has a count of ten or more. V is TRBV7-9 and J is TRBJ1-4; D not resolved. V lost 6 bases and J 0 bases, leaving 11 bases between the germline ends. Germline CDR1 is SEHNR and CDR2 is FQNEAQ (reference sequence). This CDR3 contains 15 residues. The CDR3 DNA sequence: TGTGCCAGCAGTTTCTCGCGAGCAACTAATGAAAAACTGTTTTTT. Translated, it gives CASSFSRATNEKLFF.

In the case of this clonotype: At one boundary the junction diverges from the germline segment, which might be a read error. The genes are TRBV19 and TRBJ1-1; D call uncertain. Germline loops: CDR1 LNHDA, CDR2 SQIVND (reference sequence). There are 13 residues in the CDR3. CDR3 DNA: TGTGCCAGTAGCATCGGGAGGACCACTGAAGCCTTCTTT. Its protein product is CASSIGRTTEAFF.

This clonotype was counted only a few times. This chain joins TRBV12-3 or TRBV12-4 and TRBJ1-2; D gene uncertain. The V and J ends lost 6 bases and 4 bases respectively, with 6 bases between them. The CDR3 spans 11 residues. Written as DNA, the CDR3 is TGTGCCAGCAGCGGACCCTATGGCTACACCTTC. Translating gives CASSGPYGYTF.

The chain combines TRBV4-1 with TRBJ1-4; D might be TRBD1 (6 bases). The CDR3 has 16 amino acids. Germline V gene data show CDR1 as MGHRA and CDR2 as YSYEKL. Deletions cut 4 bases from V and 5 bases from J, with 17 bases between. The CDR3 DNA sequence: TGCGCCAGCAGCCCTGACCCCGCAGGGACAAATGAAAAACTGTTTTTT. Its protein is CASSPDPAGTNEKLFF.

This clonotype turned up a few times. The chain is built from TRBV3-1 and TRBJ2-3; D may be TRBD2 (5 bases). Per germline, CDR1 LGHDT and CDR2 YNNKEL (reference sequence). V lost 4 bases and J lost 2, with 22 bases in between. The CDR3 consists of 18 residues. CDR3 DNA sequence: TGTGCCAGCAGCCTTGGGCCACCGCCGAGCGGTTTCACAGATACGCAGTATTTT. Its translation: CASSLGPPPSGFTDTQYF.

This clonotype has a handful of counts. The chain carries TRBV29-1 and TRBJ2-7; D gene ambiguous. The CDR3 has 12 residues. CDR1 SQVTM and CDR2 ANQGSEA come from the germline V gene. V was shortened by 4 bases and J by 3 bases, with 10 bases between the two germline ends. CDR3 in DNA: TGCAGCGTTGCTCGGGTCGACTACGAGCAGTACTTC. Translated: CSVARVDYEQYF.

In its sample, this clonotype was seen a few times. DNA for the CDR3: TGTGCCAGCCGGGATCGGCGCGATGAGCAGTTCTTC. Protein product: CASRDRRDEQFF. This chain joins TRBV28 and TRBJ2-1; possibly TRBD2 for D (5 bases). The CDR3 is 12 residues long. Germline V CDR1 and CDR2: MDHEN, SYDVKM. Trimming cost V 8 bases and J 8 bases, with 13 bases left between them. The whole variable domain, filled in from reference TRBV28 and TRBJ2-1, reads DVKVTQSSRYLVKRTGEKVFLECVQDMDHENMFWYRQDPGLGLRLIYFSYDVKMKEKGDIPEGYSVSREKKERFSLILESASTNQTSMYLCASRDRRDEQFFGPGTRLTVL.

CDR3 loop: CASSPLTVMNTEAFF. CDR3 coding DNA: TGTGCCAGCAGCCCCCTCACTGTGATGAACACTGAAGCTTTCTTT. The rearrangement uses TRBV7-9 and TRBJ1-1; D remains ambiguous. Per germline, CDR1 SEHNR and CDR2 FQNEAQ (reference sequence). CDR3 length: 15 amino acids. V was clipped by 5 bases and J by 0 bases, with 13 bases between them.

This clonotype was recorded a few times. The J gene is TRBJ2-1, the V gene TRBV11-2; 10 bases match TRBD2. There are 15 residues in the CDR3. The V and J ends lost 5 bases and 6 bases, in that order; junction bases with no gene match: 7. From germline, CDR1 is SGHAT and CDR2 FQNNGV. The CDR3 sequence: CASSPKEREGNEQFF. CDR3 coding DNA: TGTGCCAGCAGCCCGAAGGAGCGGGAGGGCAATGAGCAGTTCTTC.

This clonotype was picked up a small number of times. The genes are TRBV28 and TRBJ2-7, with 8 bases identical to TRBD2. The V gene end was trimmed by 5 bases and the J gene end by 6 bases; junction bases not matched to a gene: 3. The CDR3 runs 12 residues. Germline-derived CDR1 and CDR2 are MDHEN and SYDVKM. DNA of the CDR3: TGTGCCAGCAGTCGGGGGGGACGCGAGCAGTACTTC. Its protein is CASSRGGREQYF. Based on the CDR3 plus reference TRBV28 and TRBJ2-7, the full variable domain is DVKVTQSSRYLVKRTGEKVFLECVQDMDHENMFWYRQDPGLGLRLIYFSYDVKMKEKGDIPEGYSVSREKKERFSLILESASTNQTSMYLCASSRGGREQYFGPGTRLTVT.

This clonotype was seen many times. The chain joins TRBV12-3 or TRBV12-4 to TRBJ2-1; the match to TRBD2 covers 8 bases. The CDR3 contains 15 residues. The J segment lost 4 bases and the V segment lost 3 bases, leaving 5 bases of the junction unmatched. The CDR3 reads CASSLVLAGYNEQFF. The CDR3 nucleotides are TGTGCCAGCAGTTTGGTATTAGCGGGATACAATGAGCAGTTCTTC.

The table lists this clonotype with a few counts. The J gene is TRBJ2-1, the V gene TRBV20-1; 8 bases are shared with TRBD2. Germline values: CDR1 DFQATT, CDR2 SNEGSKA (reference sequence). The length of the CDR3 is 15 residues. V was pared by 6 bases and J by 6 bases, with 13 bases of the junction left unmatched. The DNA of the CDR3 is TGCAGTGCCCCAACTCGGGCGGGGGGAGGCAATGAGCAGTTCTTC. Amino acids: CSAPTRAGGGNEQFF.